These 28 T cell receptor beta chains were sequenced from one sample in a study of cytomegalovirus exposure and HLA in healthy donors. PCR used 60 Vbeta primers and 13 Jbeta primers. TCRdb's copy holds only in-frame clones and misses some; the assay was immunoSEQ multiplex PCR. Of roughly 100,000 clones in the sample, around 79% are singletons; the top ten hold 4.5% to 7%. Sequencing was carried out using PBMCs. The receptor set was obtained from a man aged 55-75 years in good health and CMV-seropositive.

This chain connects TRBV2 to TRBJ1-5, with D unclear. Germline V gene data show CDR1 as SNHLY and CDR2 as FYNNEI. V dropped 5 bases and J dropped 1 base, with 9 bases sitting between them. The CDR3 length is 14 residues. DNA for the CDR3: TGTGCCAGCAGTAGCGGGGTAAGCAATCAGCCCCAGCATTTT. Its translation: CASSSGVSNQPQHF.

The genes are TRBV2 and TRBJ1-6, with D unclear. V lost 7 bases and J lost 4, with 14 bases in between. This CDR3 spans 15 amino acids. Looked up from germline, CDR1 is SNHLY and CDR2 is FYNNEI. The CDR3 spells CASTSSGSYNSPLHF. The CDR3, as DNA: TGTGCCAGCACTAGCTCCGGGAGTTATAATTCACCCCTCCACTTT.

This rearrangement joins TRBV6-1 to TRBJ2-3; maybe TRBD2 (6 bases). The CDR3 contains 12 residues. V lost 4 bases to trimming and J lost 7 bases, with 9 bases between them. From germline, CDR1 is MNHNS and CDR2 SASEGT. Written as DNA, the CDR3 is TGTGCCAGCAGTGGGGACTTCCATACGCAGTATTTT. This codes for CASSGDFHTQYF.

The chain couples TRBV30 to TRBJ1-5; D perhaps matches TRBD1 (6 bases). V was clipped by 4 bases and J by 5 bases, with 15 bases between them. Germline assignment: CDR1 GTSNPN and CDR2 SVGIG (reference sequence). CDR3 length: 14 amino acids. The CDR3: CAWTPGGGHQPQHF. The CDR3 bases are TGTGCCTGGACTCCCGGTGGGGGCCATCAGCCCCAGCATTTT.

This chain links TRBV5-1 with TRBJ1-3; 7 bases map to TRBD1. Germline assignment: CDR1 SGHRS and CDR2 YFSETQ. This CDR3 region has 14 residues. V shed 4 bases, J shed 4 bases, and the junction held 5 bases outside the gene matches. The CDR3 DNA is TGCGCCAGCAGCCCCCTGGGACAGGGAAACACCATATATTTT. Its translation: CASSPLGQGNTIYF.

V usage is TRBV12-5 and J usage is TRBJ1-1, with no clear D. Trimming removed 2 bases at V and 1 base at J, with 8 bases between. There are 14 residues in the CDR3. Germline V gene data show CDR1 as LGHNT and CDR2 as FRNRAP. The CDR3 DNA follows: TGTGCTAGTGGTTTGAACACAGAGAACACTGAAGCTTTCTTT. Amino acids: CASGLNTENTEAFF.

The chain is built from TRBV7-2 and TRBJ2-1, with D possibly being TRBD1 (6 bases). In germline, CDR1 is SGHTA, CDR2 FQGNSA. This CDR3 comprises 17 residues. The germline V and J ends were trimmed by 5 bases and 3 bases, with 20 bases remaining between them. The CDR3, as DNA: TGTGCCAGCAGCCCCCGAACAGGAACAGGGCACTACAATGAGCAGTTCTTC. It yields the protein CASSPRTGTGHYNEQFF.

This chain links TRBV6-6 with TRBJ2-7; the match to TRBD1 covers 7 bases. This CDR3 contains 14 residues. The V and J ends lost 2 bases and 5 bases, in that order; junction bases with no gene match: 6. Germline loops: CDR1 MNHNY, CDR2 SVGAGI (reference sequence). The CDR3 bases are TGTGCCAGCAGTTACCCCAGACAGGGCCACGAGCAGTACTTC. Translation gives CASSYPRQGHEQYF.

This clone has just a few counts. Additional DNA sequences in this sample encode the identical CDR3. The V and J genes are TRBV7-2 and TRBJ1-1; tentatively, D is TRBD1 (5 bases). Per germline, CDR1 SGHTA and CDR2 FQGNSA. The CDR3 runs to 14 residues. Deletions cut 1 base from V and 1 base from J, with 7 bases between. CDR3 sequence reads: CASSLVGGNTEAFF. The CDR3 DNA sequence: TGTGCCAGCAGCTTAGTCGGGGGGAACACTGAAGCTTTCTTT.

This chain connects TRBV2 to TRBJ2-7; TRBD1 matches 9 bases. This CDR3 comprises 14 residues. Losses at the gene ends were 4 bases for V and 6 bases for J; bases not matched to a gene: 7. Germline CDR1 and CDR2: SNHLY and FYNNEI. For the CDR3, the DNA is TGTGCCAGCAGTGTGTCCGGGACAGGGAGCGAGCAGTACTTC. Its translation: CASSVSGTGSEQYF.

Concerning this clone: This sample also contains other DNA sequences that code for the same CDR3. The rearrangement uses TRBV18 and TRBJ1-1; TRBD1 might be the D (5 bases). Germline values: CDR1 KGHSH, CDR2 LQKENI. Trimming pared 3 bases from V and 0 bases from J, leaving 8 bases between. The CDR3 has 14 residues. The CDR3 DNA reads TGTGCCAGCTCACCGCAGGGAATGAACACTGAAGCTTTCTTT. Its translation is CASSPQGMNTEAFF.

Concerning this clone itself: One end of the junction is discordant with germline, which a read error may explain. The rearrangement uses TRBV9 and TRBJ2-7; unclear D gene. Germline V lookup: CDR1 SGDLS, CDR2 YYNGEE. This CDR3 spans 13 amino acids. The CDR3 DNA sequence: TGTGCCGGCAGCGTAGATTGGAGCAACGAGCAGTACTTC. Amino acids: CAGSVDWSNEQYF. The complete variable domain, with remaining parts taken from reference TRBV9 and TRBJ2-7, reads DSGVTQTPKHLITATGQRVTLRCSPRSGDLSVYWYQQSLDQGLQFLIQYYNGEERAKGNILERFSAQQFPDLHSELNLSSLELGDSALYFCAGSVDWSNEQYFGPGTRLTVT.

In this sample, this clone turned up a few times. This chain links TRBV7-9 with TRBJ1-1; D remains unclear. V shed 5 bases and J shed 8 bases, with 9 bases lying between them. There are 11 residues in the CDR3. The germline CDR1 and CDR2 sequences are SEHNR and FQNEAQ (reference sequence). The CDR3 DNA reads TGTGCCAGCAGCCCCTCACTAGAAGCTTTCTTT. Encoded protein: CASSPSLEAFF.

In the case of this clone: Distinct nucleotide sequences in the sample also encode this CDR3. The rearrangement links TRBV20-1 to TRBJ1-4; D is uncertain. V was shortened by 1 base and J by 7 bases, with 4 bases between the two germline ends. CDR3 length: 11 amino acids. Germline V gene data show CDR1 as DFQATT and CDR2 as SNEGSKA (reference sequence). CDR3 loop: CSARGGEKLFF. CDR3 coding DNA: TGCAGTGCTAGAGGCGGTGAAAAACTGTTTTTT.

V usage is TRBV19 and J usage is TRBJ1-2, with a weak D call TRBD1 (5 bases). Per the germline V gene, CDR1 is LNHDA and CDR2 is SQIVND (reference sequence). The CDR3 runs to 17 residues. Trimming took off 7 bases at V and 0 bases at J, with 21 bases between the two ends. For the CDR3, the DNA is TGTGCCAGTACCCCCCAGGTAGGGGTGACGCCTAACTATGGCTACACCTTC. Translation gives CASTPQVGVTPNYGYTF.

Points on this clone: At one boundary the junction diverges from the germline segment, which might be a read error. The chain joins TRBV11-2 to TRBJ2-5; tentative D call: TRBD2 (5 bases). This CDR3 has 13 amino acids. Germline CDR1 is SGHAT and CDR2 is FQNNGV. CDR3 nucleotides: TGTGCCAGCAGCTCCGGACTCCAAGGGACCCAGTACTTC. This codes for CASSSGLQGTQYF.

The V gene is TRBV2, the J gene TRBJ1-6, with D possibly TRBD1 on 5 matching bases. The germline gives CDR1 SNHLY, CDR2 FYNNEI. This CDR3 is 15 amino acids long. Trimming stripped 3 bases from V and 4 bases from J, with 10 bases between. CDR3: CASSDSGKYNSPLHF. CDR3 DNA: TGTGCCAGCAGTGACTCAGGGAAGTATAATTCACCCCTCCACTTT.

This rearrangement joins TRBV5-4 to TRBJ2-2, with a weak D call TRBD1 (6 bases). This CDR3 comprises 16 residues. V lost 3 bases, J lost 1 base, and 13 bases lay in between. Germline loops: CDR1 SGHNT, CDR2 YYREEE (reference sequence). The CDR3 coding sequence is TGTGCCAGCAGCTCGACAGGCCGAAAGAACACCGGGGAGCTGTTTTTT. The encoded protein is CASSSTGRKNTGELFF.

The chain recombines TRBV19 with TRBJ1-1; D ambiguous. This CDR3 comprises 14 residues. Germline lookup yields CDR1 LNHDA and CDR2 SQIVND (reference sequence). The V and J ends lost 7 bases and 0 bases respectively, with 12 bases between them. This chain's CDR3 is CASIRGGMNTEAFF. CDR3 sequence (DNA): TGTGCCAGTATCCGAGGCGGAATGAACACTGAAGCTTTCTTT.

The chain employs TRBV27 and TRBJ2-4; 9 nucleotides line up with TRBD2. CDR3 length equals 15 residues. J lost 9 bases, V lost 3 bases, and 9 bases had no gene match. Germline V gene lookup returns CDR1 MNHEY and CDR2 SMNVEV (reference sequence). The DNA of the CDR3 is TGTGCCAGCAGTTTCGGATTAGCGGGGGTTGGCATTCAGTACTTC. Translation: CASSFGLAGVGIQYF.

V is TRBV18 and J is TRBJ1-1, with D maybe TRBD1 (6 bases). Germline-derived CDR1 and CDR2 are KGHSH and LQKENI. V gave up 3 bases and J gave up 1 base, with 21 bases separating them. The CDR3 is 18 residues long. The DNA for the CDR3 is TGTGCCAGCTCACCGAAAACCTTTGGACAGACATCGAACACTGAAGCTTTCTTT. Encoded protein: CASSPKTFGQTSNTEAFF. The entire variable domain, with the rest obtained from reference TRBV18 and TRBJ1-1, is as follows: NAGVMQNPRHLVRRRGQEARLRCSPMKGHSHVYWYRQLPEEGLKFMVYLQKENIIDESGMPKERFSAEFPKEGPSILRIQQVVRGDSAAYFCASSPKTFGQTSNTEAFFGQGTRLTVV.

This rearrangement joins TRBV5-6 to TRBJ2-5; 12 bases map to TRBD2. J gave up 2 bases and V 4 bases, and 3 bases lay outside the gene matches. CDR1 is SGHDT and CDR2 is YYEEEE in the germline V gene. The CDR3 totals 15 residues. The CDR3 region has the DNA TGTGCCAGCAGCCTGGGGACTAGCGGGCAAGAGACCCAGTACTTC. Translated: CASSLGTSGQETQYF. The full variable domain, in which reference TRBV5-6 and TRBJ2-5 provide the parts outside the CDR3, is DAGVTQSPTHLIKTRGQQVTLRCSPKSGHDTVSWYQQALGQGPQFIFQYYEEEERQRGNFPDRFSGHQFPNYSSELNVNALLLGDSALYLCASSLGTSGQETQYFGPGTRLLVL.

The CDR3 sequence is CASRMTWGDEQFF. The CDR3 DNA is TGTGCCAGCAGAATGACATGGGGGGATGAGCAGTTCTTC. This rearrangement joins TRBV28 to TRBJ2-1, with D possibly matching TRBD2 (6 bases). The length of the CDR3 is 13 residues. Germline CDR1 reads MDHEN; CDR2 reads SYDVKM. Trimming shortened V by 6 bases and J by 8 bases, and 14 bases separated the two germline ends.

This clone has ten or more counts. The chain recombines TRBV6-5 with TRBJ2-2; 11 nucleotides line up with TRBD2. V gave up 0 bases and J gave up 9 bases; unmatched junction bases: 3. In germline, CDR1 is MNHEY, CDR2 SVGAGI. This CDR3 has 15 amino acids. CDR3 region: CASSYSSSGGRELFF. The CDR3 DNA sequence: TGTGCCAGCAGTTACTCGTCTAGCGGGGGGCGGGAGCTGTTTTTT.

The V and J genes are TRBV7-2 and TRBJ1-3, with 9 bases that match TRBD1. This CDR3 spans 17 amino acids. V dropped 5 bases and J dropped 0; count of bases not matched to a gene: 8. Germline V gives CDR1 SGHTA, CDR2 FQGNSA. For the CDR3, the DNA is TGTGCCAGCAGCGCGTGGACAGGGGCCCGCTCTGGAAACACCATATATTTT. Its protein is CASSAWTGARSGNTIYF. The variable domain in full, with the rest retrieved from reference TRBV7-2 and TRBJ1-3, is GAGVSQSPSNKVTEKGKDVELRCDPISGHTALYWYRQSLGQGLEFLIYFQGNSAPDKSGLPSDRFSAERTGGSVSTLTIQRTQQEDSAVYLCASSAWTGARSGNTIYFGEGSWLTVV.

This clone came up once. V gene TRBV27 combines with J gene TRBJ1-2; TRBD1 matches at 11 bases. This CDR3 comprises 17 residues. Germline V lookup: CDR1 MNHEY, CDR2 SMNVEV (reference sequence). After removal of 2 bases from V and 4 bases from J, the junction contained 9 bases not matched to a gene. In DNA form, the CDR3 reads TGTGCCAGCAGTTTACTGGATGGGACAGGGGGTGCCTATGGCTACACCTTC. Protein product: CASSLLDGTGGAYGYTF.

Written as DNA, the CDR3 is TGTGCCAGCAGCCGGGACAGGGGTTCTTACAATGAGCAGTTCTTC. Its protein product is CASSRDRGSYNEQFF. The chain joins TRBV5-4 to TRBJ2-1, with 10 nucleotides matching TRBD1. V lost 4 bases and J lost 4; bases outside the gene matches: 5. The CDR3 has 15 residues. CDR1 is SGHNT, CDR2 YYREEE, per germline (reference sequence).

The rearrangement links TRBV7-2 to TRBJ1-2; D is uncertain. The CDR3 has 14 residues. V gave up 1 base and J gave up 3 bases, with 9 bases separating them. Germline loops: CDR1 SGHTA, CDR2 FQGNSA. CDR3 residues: CASSLVAGDYGYTF. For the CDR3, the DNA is TGTGCCAGCAGCTTAGTGGCAGGCGACTATGGCTACACCTTC. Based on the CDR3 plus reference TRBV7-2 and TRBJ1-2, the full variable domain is GAGVSQSPSNKVTEKGKDVELRCDPISGHTALYWYRQSLGQGLEFLIYFQGNSAPDKSGLPSDRFSAERTGGSVSTLTIQRTQQEDSAVYLCASSLVAGDYGYTFGSGTRLTVV.